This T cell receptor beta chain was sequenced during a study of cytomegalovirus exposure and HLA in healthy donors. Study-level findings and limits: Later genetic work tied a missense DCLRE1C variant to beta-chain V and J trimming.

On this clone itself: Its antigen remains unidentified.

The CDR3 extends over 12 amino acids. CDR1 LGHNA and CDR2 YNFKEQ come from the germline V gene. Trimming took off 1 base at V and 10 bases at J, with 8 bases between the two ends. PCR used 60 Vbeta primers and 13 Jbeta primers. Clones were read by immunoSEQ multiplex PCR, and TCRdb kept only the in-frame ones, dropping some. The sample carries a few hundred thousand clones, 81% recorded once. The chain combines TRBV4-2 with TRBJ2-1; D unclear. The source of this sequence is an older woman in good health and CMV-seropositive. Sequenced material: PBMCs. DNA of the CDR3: TGTGCCAGCAGCCAAGTCGAACGGGAGCAGTTCTTC. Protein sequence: CASSQVEREQFF.